Listed here is a single T cell receptor (beta chain). This clonotype was found many times. There is no known antigen for this receptor. No base quality information exists; no much larger clone differs at one position. The sample originates from a study of T-cell memory formation after mild COVID-19 (dated by TCRdb to about 2021). Study-wide context: Most TCR sequence clusters were specific to one of the two donors. Longitudinal TCRalpha and TCRbeta repertoire sequencing tracked T-cell clones expanding and contracting after mild COVID-19 in two donors. Two young, previously healthy adult volunteers, one female and one male, were included in the cohort.

Between the V and J ends, shortened by 9 bases and 7 bases respectively, the junction contains 19 bases. From the cysteine up to the phenylalanine, the CDR3 has a length of 15 residues. Left in the record is the CDR3 DNA by itself, 45 bases read in frame from the first base. From the germline V gene, CDR1 is MNHEY and CDR2 is SVGAGI. PBMCs were isolated by Ficoll-Paque density gradient centrifugation. The instrument was an Illumina NovaSeq 6000. cDNA libraries for TCRalpha and TCRbeta were prepared by 5'RACE using constant-segment primers, with sample barcodes and unique molecular identifiers added. Trizol reagent was used to extract RNA from every sample. The libraries were amplified in two PCR steps, and the second step added a second sample barcode and Illumina TruSeq adapters. Sequencing of the libraries was done on an Illumina NovaSeq, producing 2 x 150 bp paired-end reads. In the paper's pipeline: Demultiplexing of reads and collapsing into UMI-guided consensus sequences were performed with migec v1.2.7. With mixcr v2.1.11, UMI consensuses were aligned to TRA and TRB V and J templates and assembled into clonotypes. A clonotype was counted as expanded or contracted only when both edgeR and NoisET called the clonotype significant, with the noise models trained on biological replicates. For edgeR calls, the cutoffs were a false discovery rate-adjusted p below 0.01 and a log2 fold-change threshold of 1. As an exploratory analysis of dynamics, PCA with hierarchical clustering was applied to max-normalized trajectories of the 1000 most abundant clonotypes. The CD4 or CD8 phenotype of responding clones was assigned using the separately sequenced CD4+ and CD8+ repertoires. TCRdb reanalyzed the raw reads on its own, using fastp at Q25 for trimming and MiXCR for clone calling, and kept in-frame beta chains. All rows with the same CDR3 protein become a single entry with the most common DNA and genes. The V and J calls were determined by TCRdb, not by the authors. The sample has about 57,000 distinct CDR3 sequences on record, 12% of them singletons. About 25% of the sample is held by the ten biggest clonotypes.

Broader findings and caveats from the paper: Contracting CD4+ clones turned up mainly in the CM and EM memory subsets, whereas EMRA was where CD8+ clones were enriched. Some responding clones were found in pre-infection memory, which suggests that pre-existing cross-reactive memory T cells took part in the SARS-CoV-2 response. Clones that contracted from day 15 to 85 showed balanced CD4/CD8 phenotypes, whereas a second wave of clones that expanded from day 15 to 37 leaned towards CD4+. Only a couple of mild cases were covered by the study, and larger cohorts that include severe cases with pre-infection samples were considered necessary. Whether the second-wave clones peaking on day 37 were SARS-CoV-2 specific was not confirmed.

The rearrangement combines TRBV6-5 with TRBJ1-6, and the D gene may be TRBD1, 6 bases matching. Sequenced input: PBMCs or a T cell subset sorted from them (not recorded which). The source is a man in his late teens or twenties who had mild COVID-19 (a few samples of this study predate the infection). The sample titles of this study are shuffled in the database, so cell type and time point are left out; the donor was told from shared clones. CDR3 region: CASQRGGGRNSPLHF. The DNA is as follows: TGTGCCAGTCAGAGGGGAGGGGGAAGGAATTCACCCCTCCACTTT.